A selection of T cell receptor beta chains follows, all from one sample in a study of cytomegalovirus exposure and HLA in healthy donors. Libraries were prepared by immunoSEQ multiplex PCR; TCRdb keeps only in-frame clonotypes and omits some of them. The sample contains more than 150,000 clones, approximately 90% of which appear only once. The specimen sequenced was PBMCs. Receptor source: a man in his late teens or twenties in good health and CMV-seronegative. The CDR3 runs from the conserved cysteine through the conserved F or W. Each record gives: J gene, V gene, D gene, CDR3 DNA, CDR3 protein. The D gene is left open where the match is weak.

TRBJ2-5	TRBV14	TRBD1	TGTGCCAGCAGCTGGACAGGGGACAGCCAAGAGACCCAGTACTTC	CASSWTGDSQETQYF
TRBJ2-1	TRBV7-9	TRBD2	TGTGCCAGCAGCCCAAGCAATAGCGGGGGGGCCATGGAGCAGTTCTTC	CASSPSNSGGAMEQFF
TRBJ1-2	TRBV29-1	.	TGCAGCGTTGCCCCGCGACAGACGATAAACTATGGCTACACCTTC	CSVAPRQTINYGYTF
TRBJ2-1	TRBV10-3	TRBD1	TGTGCCATCAGCCCCGGACAGGGACTTTACAATGAGCAGTTCTTC	CAISPGQGLYNEQFF
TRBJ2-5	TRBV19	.	TGTGCCAGTAGTATGAGGAGGGTTGATGTAGAGACCCAGTACTTC	CASSMRRVDVETQYF
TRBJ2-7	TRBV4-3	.	TGCGCCAGCAGCCAAGATCTCCCGGGTTTAGCCTACGAGCAGTACTTC	CASSQDLPGLAYEQYF
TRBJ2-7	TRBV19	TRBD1	TGTGCCAGTAGTATAGTGACAGGGTCGTTGGTGTACGAGCAGTACTTC	CASSIVTGSLVYEQYF
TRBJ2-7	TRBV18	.	TGTGCCAGCTCACCCCAGGCGAGGGCCCCGGGCGAGCAGTACTTC	CASSPQARAPGEQYF
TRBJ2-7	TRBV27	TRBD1	TGTGCCAGCAGTCCCGACTATGGGACAGGGAAGAAATACGAGCAGTACTTC	CASSPDYGTGKKYEQYF
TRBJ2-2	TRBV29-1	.	TGCAGCGCTTATAGCGGTTCGAACACCGGGGAGCTGTTTTTT	CSAYSGSNTGELFF
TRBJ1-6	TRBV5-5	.	TGTGCCAGCATGGAGAGCTCCTATAATTCACCCCTCCACTTT	CASMESSYNSPLHF
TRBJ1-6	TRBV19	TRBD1	TGTGCCAGTAGGAGCCGGGACAGGGGGCAAGGTTTTTCACCCCTCCACTTT	CASRSRDRGQGFSPLHF
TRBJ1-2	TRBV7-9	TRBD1	TGTGCCAGCAGCAGATCCCGGGACAGCGACTATGGCTACACCTTC	CASSRSRDSDYGYTF
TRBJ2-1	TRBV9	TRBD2	TGTGCCAGCAGCGTCGCTAGCGGGGGTATGAATGAGCAGTTCTTC	CASSVASGGMNEQFF
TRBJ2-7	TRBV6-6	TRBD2	TGTGCCAGCAGACAACTAGCGGGGAGCGAGAACGAGCAGTACTTC	CASRQLAGSENEQYF
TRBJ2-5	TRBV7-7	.	TGTGCTAGCAGCTTAGGGGGGGGAACCACCCAGACCCAGTACTTC	CASSLGGGTTQTQYF